The 27 T cell receptor beta chains given below trace back to one sample, sequenced in a study (dated by TCRdb to between 2015 and 2016). The library relied on 5' RACE. Sequencing used an Illumina MiSeq. Clones were called with MiXCR by TCRdb after fastp trimmed the public reads at Q25, and only in-frame beta chains were retained. Here each entry gathers all rows of one CDR3 protein and keeps the most common genes and DNA. The sample includes roughly 11,000 distinct CDR3 sequences, with approximately 26% observed a single time. Of the sample, roughly 3% falls within the top ten clones. Tregs were isolated as CD4+CD25+CD127-/low cells. Material for sequencing was Tregs sorted from a lymph node. These receptors were obtained from a female donor with breast cancer.

At least ten counts were recorded for this clonotype. In DNA, the CDR3 is TGCAGTGCTAGGTACGGGGACCATATTAACTATGGCTACACCTTC. Its protein product is CSARYGDHINYGYTF. The V and J genes are TRBV20-1 and TRBJ1-2; tentative D call: TRBD1 (5 bases). The CDR3 covers 15 residues. V lost 3 bases to trimming and J lost 1 base, with 15 bases between them. Germline CDR1 DFQATT, CDR2 SNEGSKA (reference sequence).

This clonotype was seen ten or more times. V and J are TRBV18 and TRBJ2-3; TRBD1 matches at 8 bases. The CDR3 contains 13 residues. Trimming removed 6 bases from V and 6 bases from J; junction bases left unmatched: 5. Germline V gives CDR1 KGHSH, CDR2 LQKENI. For the CDR3, the DNA is TGTGCCAGCTCTCCTGGACAGGGTGATACGCAGTATTTT. Its protein is CASSPGQGDTQYF. Based on the CDR3 plus reference TRBV18 and TRBJ2-3, the full variable domain is NAGVMQNPRHLVRRRGQEARLRCSPMKGHSHVYWYRQLPEEGLKFMVYLQKENIIDESGMPKERFSAEFPKEGPSILRIQQVVRGDSAAYFCASSPGQGDTQYFGPGTRLTVL.

The V and J genes are TRBV19 and TRBJ1-1; 8 bases match TRBD1. Germline V CDR1 and CDR2: LNHDA, SQIVND (reference sequence). With V trimmed by 4 bases and J by 4 bases, 5 bases remained unmatched. The CDR3 spans 14 residues. The CDR3 DNA reads as TGTGCCAGTAGTACCCAGGGGGCTGGCACTGAAGCTTTCTTT. It is translated as CASSTQGAGTEAFF.

This clonotype ranks as medium-sized. The chain uses TRBV5-1 and TRBJ2-7; D ambiguous. Germline V CDR1 and CDR2: SGHRS, YFSETQ. The CDR3 totals 16 residues. The V and J ends lost 0 bases and 2 bases respectively, with 15 bases between them. In DNA, the CDR3 is TGCGCCAGCAGCTTGGCCATGCAGGTTGCACCCTACGAGCAGTACTTC. Translation: CASSLAMQVAPYEQYF.

This clonotype was picked up many times. The V call is TRBV28, the J call TRBJ2-1; 11 bases match TRBD1. Trimming removed 6 bases from V and 10 bases from J; junction bases left unmatched: 8. CDR1 and CDR2 (germline): MDHEN, SYDVKM. There are 14 residues in the CDR3. CDR3 protein: CASSPGQGALEQFF. The CDR3 DNA follows: TGTGCCAGCAGCCCAGGACAGGGGGCGCTCGAGCAGTTCTTC. Together with reference TRBV28 and TRBJ2-1, the CDR3 gives the full variable domain: DVKVTQSSRYLVKRTGEKVFLECVQDMDHENMFWYRQDPGLGLRLIYFSYDVKMKEKGDIPEGYSVSREKKERFSLILESASTNQTSMYLCASSPGQGALEQFFGPGTRLTVL.

This clonotype has ten or more counts. The chain combines TRBV7-3 with TRBJ2-5; 9 bases align to TRBD2. With V trimmed by 1 base and J by 4 bases, 10 bases remained unmatched. The CDR3 loop spans 17 amino acids. Looked up from germline, CDR1 is SGHTA and CDR2 is FQGTGA. This chain's CDR3 is CASSLSGRAQSGETQYF. The CDR3 bases are TGTGCCAGCAGCTTAAGCGGGAGGGCCCAGAGTGGAGAGACCCAGTACTTC.

This clonotype was counted between two and nine times. The chain uses TRBV19 and TRBJ2-1; a weak D match, TRBD1 (5 bases). The V gene lost 0 bases and the J gene lost 2 bases, with 11 bases spanning the gap. The CDR3 contains 16 residues. The germline gives CDR1 LNHDA, CDR2 SQIVND (reference sequence). The CDR3 nucleotides read TGTGCCAGTAGTATAGATCCCAGGGAAGCCTACAATGAGCAGTTCTTC. Protein sequence: CASSIDPREAYNEQFF.

CDR3 in amino acids: CASVQGQTTNEKLFF. The DNA of the CDR3 is TGTGCCAGCGTTCAGGGGCAAACAACTAATGAAAAACTGTTTTTT. V usage is TRBV6-1 and J usage is TRBJ1-4; tentative D call: TRBD1 (6 bases). V gave up 8 bases and J gave up 0 bases, with 13 bases separating them. Germline V gives CDR1 MNHNS, CDR2 SASEGT. The CDR3 loop spans 15 amino acids.

The chain combines TRBV5-4 with TRBJ2-1; 7 bases match TRBD2. Germline CDR1 SGHNT, CDR2 YYREEE (reference sequence). CDR3 length: 15 amino acids. V lost 4 bases to trimming and J lost 5 bases; unmatched junction nucleotides: 9. The DNA of the CDR3 is TGTGCCAGCAGCCATCGGGGCGGGAGCCACAATGAGCAGTTCTTC. Amino acids: CASSHRGGSHNEQFF.

A few counts support this clonotype. This sequence may be a read error, since a much larger clone differs from it by one base. The rearrangement links TRBV6-1 to TRBJ2-7, with unresolved D. CDR1 MNHNS and CDR2 SASEGT come from the germline V gene. V was cut by 2 bases and J by 4 bases, with 6 bases left in between. The CDR3 runs to 12 residues. The CDR3 protein is CASSEMVYEQYF. The DNA for the CDR3 is TGTGCCAGCAGTGAAATGGTTTACGAGCAGTACTTC.

The chain carries TRBV5-1 and TRBJ1-1, with D tentatively TRBD1 (5 bases). Trimming removed 4 bases from V and 1 base from J, with 11 bases in between. There are 14 residues in the CDR3. Germline assignment: CDR1 SGHRS and CDR2 YFSETQ. The CDR3 loop reads CASSRATENTEAFF. The CDR3 coding sequence is TGCGCCAGCAGCAGAGCGACAGAGAACACTGAAGCTTTCTTT.

Regarding this clonotype: The junction does not match germline at one end; this may be a read error. The chain uses TRBV6-5 and TRBJ1-5, with 7 nucleotides matching TRBD1. Germline lookup yields CDR1 MNHEY and CDR2 SVGAGI. The CDR3 runs to 14 residues. The CDR3 nucleotides are TGTACCAGCAGCCAGGACAGGCAAGGACAGCCCCAGCATTTT. This translates into CTSSQDRQGQPQHF.

To note about this clonotype: Because the CDR3 is missing its conserved closing phenylalanine or tryptophan, this is likely a read error. The chain recombines TRBV29-1 with TRBJ1-1, with no clear D. Germline lookup yields CDR1 SQVTM and CDR2 ANQGSEA. CDR3 size: 12 residues. This CDR3 reads CSVEAWNTEAFS. CDR3 nucleotides: TGCAGCGTTGAGGCATGGAACACTGAGGCTTTCTCT.

This clonotype showed up just once. The chain uses TRBV20-1 and TRBJ2-1; no definite D call. CDR3 length: 17 residues. The V end lost 0 bases, the J end lost 4 bases, and 19 bases lay between the germline ends. Germline V CDR1 and CDR2: DFQATT, SNEGSKA (reference sequence). The CDR3 sequence: CSARDAATVPRYNEQFF. The CDR3 DNA follows: TGCAGTGCTAGAGACGCCGCGACTGTTCCGAGGTACAATGAGCAGTTCTTC.

This clonotype is medium-sized by share. The chain carries TRBV20-1 and TRBJ2-7, with D uncertain. The germline CDR1 and CDR2 sequences are DFQATT and SNEGSKA (reference sequence). The CDR3 loop spans 12 amino acids. V was shortened by 0 bases and J by 1 base, with 4 bases between the two germline ends. The CDR3 is CSARDLSYEQYF. DNA for the CDR3: TGCAGTGCTAGAGATTTGTCCTACGAGCAGTACTTC.

As regards this clonotype: A much larger clone sits a single nucleotide away, making a read error possible. DNA of the CDR3: TGTGCCAGCAGCTTAGCGAACCGGACCGGAATTGAAGCTTTCTTT. It yields the protein CASSLANRTGIEAFF. V is TRBV7-9 and J is TRBJ1-1; D is ambiguous. Trimming left V 0 bases short and J 7 bases short, with 15 bases between. Germline CDR1 SEHNR, CDR2 FQNEAQ (reference sequence). The CDR3 totals 15 residues.

This clonotype came up once. This rearrangement joins TRBV14 to TRBJ2-7; D gene uncertain. CDR3 length equals 13 residues. The germline V gene encodes CDR1 SGHDN and CDR2 FVKESK. V was trimmed by 1 base and J by 5 bases, leaving 9 bases between them. The CDR3 protein is CASSQGSNDEQYF. CDR3 bases: TGTGCCAGCAGCCAAGGATCGAACGACGAGCAGTACTTC.

Worth noting for this clonotype: The CDR3 does not close with the conserved phenylalanine or tryptophan, likely indicating a read error. Because the CDR3's place on the DNA is in doubt, the DNA is left out and the CDR3 is given as listed by TCRdb. This chain uses TRBV30 with TRBJ1-1. The CDR3 comprises 9 residues, both ends counted. From germline, CDR1 is GTSNPN and CDR2 SVGIG (reference sequence). The CDR3 reads CAWRGQALS.

The gene calls are TRBV9 and TRBJ2-1; 9 bases fit TRBD2. From germline, CDR1 is SGDLS and CDR2 YYNGEE. The CDR3 is 15 residues long. The V and J ends lost 0 bases and 5 bases, in that order; junction bases with no gene match: 3. The CDR3 DNA reads TGTGCCAGCAGCGTAGCTAGCGGGGTAAACAATGAGCAGTTCTTC. Protein sequence: CASSVASGVNNEQFF.

V gene TRBV14 combines with J gene TRBJ2-7; 12 positions match TRBD2. Germline V gene sequence: CDR1 SGHDN, CDR2 FVKESK. V trimming: 0 bases; J trimming: 7 bases; junction bases outside the gene matches: 7. CDR3 size: 16 residues. DNA of the CDR3: TGTGCCAGCAGCCAAGATCCTAGCGGGAGGGTAAGGGAGCAGTACTTC. Its protein is CASSQDPSGRVREQYF.

Points on this clonotype: This is likely a read error, given that the CDR3 carries no conserved phenylalanine or tryptophan at its end. V usage is TRBV29-1 and J usage is TRBJ2-7; D might be TRBD1 or TRBD2, each matching 5 bases. CDR1 and CDR2 (germline): SQVTM, ANQGSEA. The CDR3 consists of 16 residues. V lost 4 bases to trimming and J lost 5 bases, with 24 bases between them. DNA for the CDR3: TGCAGCGTTGGGGGGTTCGGGGCAGGGTCGGATCACGAGCAGTACCTC. As protein: CSVGGFGAGSDHEQYL.

By share, this clonotype ranks as medium-sized. The chain joins TRBV24-1 to TRBJ2-1; D remains unclear. Trimming pared 3 bases from V and 2 bases from J, leaving 16 bases between. The CDR3 covers 17 residues. Germline assignment: CDR1 KGHDR and CDR2 SFDVKD. The CDR3, as DNA: TGTGCCACCAGTGATCCAAGTCGACTTGTCCCCTACAATGAGCAGTTCTTC. This gives the protein CATSDPSRLVPYNEQFF.

Details on this clonotype: The junction departs from germline at one end; a sequencing error may be responsible. The chain uses TRBV7-9 and TRBJ1-3; perhaps TRBD1 as D (5 bases). CDR3 length: 17 residues. The germline gives CDR1 SEHNR, CDR2 FQNEAQ (reference sequence). The DNA for the CDR3 is TGTGCCAGCGGCTCAGGGTATGATACCGCATCTGGGAACACCATATATTTT. Translated: CASGSGYDTASGNTIYF.

In its sample, this clonotype is medium-sized. J is TRBJ2-3 and V is TRBV7-3, with D perhaps TRBD1 (5 bases). Trimming took off 5 bases at V and 3 bases at J, with 21 bases between the two ends. Germline-derived CDR1 and CDR2 are SGHTA and FQGTGA. The CDR3 loop spans 17 amino acids. As DNA, the CDR3 is TGTGCCAGCAGCCCCCCTGGGGCTCCCGGAAGGACAGATACGCAGTATTTT. Its translation: CASSPPGAPGRTDTQYF.

This clonotype was picked up a small number of times. Given a much more abundant clone one base away, this may be a read error. The chain couples TRBV6-6 to TRBJ1-4; weak D call: TRBD1 (6 bases). The V and J ends lost 2 bases and 3 bases respectively, with 13 bases between them. The germline gives CDR1 MNHNY, CDR2 SVGAGI (reference sequence). The CDR3 totals 16 residues. CDR3 bases: TGTGCCAGCAGTTACGAGGGGGGCCCAGCTAATGAAAAACTGTTTTTT. It specifies CASSYEGGPANEKLFF.

In this sample, this clonotype turned up once. One end of the junction is discordant with germline, which a read error may explain. The gene calls are TRBV11-2 and TRBJ2-3; D might be TRBD1 (5 bases). There are 14 residues in the CDR3. The germline CDR1 and CDR2 sequences are SGHAT and FQNNGV. This CDR3 reads CASSLEGATGTRYF. CDR3 in DNA: TGTGCCAGCAGCTTAGAAGGGGCAACAGGTACGCGGTATTTT.

About this clonotype itself: A read error may account for a junction end that differs from germline. The chain couples TRBV7-3 to TRBJ1-1, with a possible D match to TRBD1 (5 bases). Germline V gene data show CDR1 as SGHTA and CDR2 as FQGTGA. This CDR3 spans 14 amino acids. The CDR3 region is CASIRDGVNTEVFF. In DNA, the CDR3 is TGTGCCAGCATCAGGGACGGGGTGAACACTGAAGTTTTCTTT.